This entry is about one T cell receptor beta chain. The antigen is undetermined. The data were obtained in a study of cytomegalovirus exposure and HLA in healthy donors. Notes on the study in general: According to reports, the classifier identified cytomegalovirus status with high specificity and sensitivity. Judged likely to be a sequencing artifact was a cluster of highly shared sequence variants.

Looked up from germline, CDR1 is MNHEY and CDR2 is SMNVEV (reference sequence). CDR3 length equals 14 residues. Trimming left V 6 bases short and J 7 bases short, with 18 bases between. The PCR contained 60 Vbeta and 13 Jbeta primers. Repertoires were generated with immunoSEQ multiplex PCR, while TCRdb's copy carries only in-frame clones and drops some. In the table there are 100,000 to 150,000 clones, approximately 80% of which are singletons. The chain employs TRBV27 and TRBJ1-2; the D gene is possibly TRBD1 (6 bases). The sample consisted of PBMCs. This receptor was identified in a man in his thirties or forties in good health and CMV-seropositive. Here the CDR3 reads CASSHRGVQGGYTF. CDR3 in DNA: TGTGCCAGCAGCCATCGAGGGGTACAGGGTGGCTACACCTTC.